This T cell receptor (beta chain) originates from a study of cytomegalovirus exposure and HLA in healthy donors. Study results and limitations: Later work showed greater clonal expansion in HLA-associated TCR beta chains than in equally common others. Later work associated roughly 17,000 TCR beta sequences with HLA alleles at 0.05 false discovery rate. Judged likely to be a sequencing artifact was a cluster of highly shared sequence variants.

The CDR3 spans 19 residues. The V and J ends lost 4 bases and 4 bases, in that order; junction bases with no gene match: 19. Germline CDR1 is KGHSH and CDR2 is LQKENI. Regarding this clone: Its specificity is unknown.

Vbeta (60) and Jbeta (13) primers were used in the PCR. Here immunoSEQ multiplex PCR was the method, and the copy in TCRdb shows in-frame clones only, minus some. In all, the sample yields approximately 72,000 clones. The TCR was taken from a man in his forties in good health and CMV-seronegative. Sequenced sample: PBMCs. The chain is built from TRBV18 and TRBJ1-3; 7 bases map to TRBD1. In nucleotides, the CDR3 is TGTGCCAGCTCACTCAGGGCAACAGGGGAGGCCCGATCCGGAAACACCATATATTTT. It encodes CASSLRATGEARSGNTIYF.